The TCR beta chain under discussion was sequenced for a study of OX40 agonist ivuxolimab in advanced cancers. A note on the overall study: Ivuxolimab was an agonistic, fully human IgG2 monoclonal antibody directed against OX40 (CD134), a costimulatory receptor. Among the roughly 52 dose-escalation patients, about 20 had hepatocellular carcinoma, roughly 15 melanoma, 9 renal cell carcinoma and 9 head and neck cancer. Partial responses occurred in three dose-escalation patients, of whom one had hepatocellular carcinoma and two had cutaneous melanoma. The point of sequencing TCRbeta in the periphery was to test whether ivuxolimab changed TCR sequence diversity and drove clonal T-cell expansion. The paper reports the monotherapy dose-escalation portion (N of about 54 patients) of the phase I ivuxolimab trial. Prior anti-PD-1, anti-PD-L1 or anti-CTLA-4 therapy was permitted, and approximately 42% of dose-escalation patients had received checkpoint inhibitors. Intravenous ivuxolimab was administered to patients every 2 weeks at six dose levels: 0.01, 0.1, 0.3, 1.5, 3 and 10 mg/kg. A male proportion of 70% to 90% and a mean age of approximately 60 years, ranging from about 20 to 85, were recorded for the dose-escalation cohort. Points the paper makes about the study in general: The antigen specificity of the peripheral T cells that underwent clonal expansion was not determined. After ivuxolimab, expanded clones were on average more numerous among CD8+ T cells than among CD4+ T cells. At doses from 0.1 to 3.0 mg/kg, clonal expansion was seen in both CD4+ and CD8+ blood T cells between baseline and week 6. In partial responders in the 0.1-3.0 mg/kg groups, normalized peripheral clonal expansion was found to be among the lowest, especially among CD8+ T cells. Low levels of normalized T-cell clonal expansion were also seen in some patients who did not respond.

Patients with autoimmune disease history or receiving systemic immunosuppression were excluded from the trial. In every dose cohort, peripheral blood was drawn for TCR sequencing at baseline, cycle 4 day 1, and cycle 7 day 1. Samples were obtained from an open-label, multicenter, first-in-human phase I dose-escalation trial of ivuxolimab. Adults with locally advanced or metastatic head and neck squamous cell, hepatocellular, melanoma or renal cell carcinoma were enrolled in the trial. CD4+ and CD8+ T cells were sorted separately from peripheral blood before TCR sequencing. For sequencing of the TCRbeta CDR3 region, genomic DNA was extracted from the sorted cells. TCRbeta CDR3 regions were sequenced using the immunoSEQ Assay. Held by TCRdb, this immuneACCESS table contains in-frame sequences only and omits some clones. Under half of the omission traces to an unresolved V gene where checked; the cause of the rest is unknown. Present in this sample are about 73,000 clones, around 86% of which were seen just once. 0.65% to 0.9% of the sample comes from the top ten.

On this clone itself: No antigen is known for it. Per-nucleotide qualities are absent, and no much larger clonotype sits a single base away.

The sequences come from CD4+ or CD8+ T cells sorted from blood, collected in a trial of the OX40 agonist ivuxolimab. This clonotype was sampled from an adult with an advanced solid tumor such as melanoma, head and neck, liver or kidney cancer.

The CDR3 protein sequence reads: CASSLAGTGVRNEQFF. The DNA sequence is as follows: TGCGCCAGCAGCTTGGCCGGGACAGGGGTGCGCAATGAGCAGTTCTTC. Recombination connected TRBV5-1 to TRBJ2-1, with 10 central nucleotides matching TRBD1. According to the germline V gene, CDR1 reads SGHRS and CDR2 reads YFSETQ. CDR3 length: 16 amino acids, cysteine to phenylalanine. CDR3 DNA is the only sequence kept; it has 48 bases, read in frame from the first base. Trimming removed 0 bases from V and 6 bases from J; the gene matches leave 6 bases unexplained.